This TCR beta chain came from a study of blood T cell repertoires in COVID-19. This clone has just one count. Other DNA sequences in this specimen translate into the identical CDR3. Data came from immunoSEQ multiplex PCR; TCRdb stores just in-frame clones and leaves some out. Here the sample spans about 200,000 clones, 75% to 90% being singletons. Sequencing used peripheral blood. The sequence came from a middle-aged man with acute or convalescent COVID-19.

The CDR3 here is CASSFGQGADTQYF. CDR3 nucleotides: TGCGCCAGCAGCTTTGGACAGGGAGCAGATACGCAGTATTTT. The chain recombines TRBV5-1 with TRBJ2-3; 8 bases match TRBD1. V was clipped by 2 bases and J by 4 bases; unmatched bases: 3. CDR1 and CDR2 (germline): SGHRS, YFSETQ. The CDR3 covers 14 residues. Complete variable domain (other parts from reference TRBV5-1 and TRBJ2-3): KAGVTQTPRYLIKTRGQQVTLSCSPISGHRSVSWYQQTPGQGLQFLFEYFSETQRNKGNFPGRFSGRQFSNSRSEMNVSTLELGDSALYLCASSFGQGADTQYFGPGTRLTVL.